A selection of T cell receptor beta chains follows, all from one sample in a study of spatial heterogeneity in lung cancer. MiXCR, applied by TCRdb to the 5' RACE reads, yields one record per CDR3 protein. The table has approximately 6,600 distinct CDR3 sequences, 1.3% seen once. The sample was lung tumor tissue, taken at surgery. All receptors derive from a male donor with early-stage non-small cell lung cancer. Each CDR3 is given with its conserved first and last residue. A D gene is named only where the DNA matches it firmly. Clone size is not always given. Where it is, it says once, few, many or a class for expanded clones.

>TRBV12-3/TRBV12-4|medium-sized|TRBD2|TRBJ2-1
TGTGCCAGCACCTCTAGCGGGAGGGCCGATGAGCAGTTCTTC
CASTSSGRADEQFF
>TRBV7-8|many|-|TRBJ1-5
TGTGCCAGCAGCTTAGGGGATCGGCAGCCCCAGCATTTT
CASSLGDRQPQHF
>TRBV6-6|medium-sized|TRBD1|TRBJ2-7
TGTGCCAGCAGTTTTCCGACAGGGGGAAGATCCCCTTCCTACGAGCAGTACTTC
CASSFPTGGRSPSYEQYF
>TRBV20-1|many|TRBD2|TRBJ2-7
TGCAGTGCTAGCGATGCGGGGGTCGTGCACGAGCAGTACTTC
CSASDAGVVHEQYF
>TRBV7-3|many|-|TRBJ2-3
TGTGCCAGCAGCCCGACAGCCATAAGGACAGATACGCAGTATTTT
CASSPTAIRTDTQYF
>TRBV15|-|TRBD1|TRBJ2-7
TGTGCCACCGGGGACAGGGGAAACGAGCAGTACTTC
CATGDRGNEQYF
>TRBV4-2|many|-|TRBJ2-1
TGTGCCAGCAGCCAAGAACTAGCAGCCTACAATGAGCAGTTCTTC
CASSQELAAYNEQFF
>TRBV10-3|medium-sized|-|TRBJ1-2
TGTGCCATCACAAATACAGGCGATGGCTACACCTTC
CAITNTGDGYTF
>TRBV2|medium-sized|-|TRBJ1-1
TGTGCCAGCAGTGAAGCGGGAAGTAGAGCTTTCTTT
CASSEAGSRAFF
>TRBV11-2|medium-sized|-|TRBJ2-3
TGTGCCAGCACCCTGACCAGCACAGATACGCAGTATTTT
CASTLTSTDTQYF
>TRBV20-1|medium-sized|TRBD2|TRBJ2-2
TGCAGTGCTAGAGTTCCTGGGGCGGGACTATCTAACACCGGGGAGCTGTTTTTT
CSARVPGAGLSNTGELFF
>TRBV27|medium-sized|TRBD1|TRBJ1-3
TGTGCCAGCAGTCCGCCGGACAGGGGATGGGTTGGAAACACCATATATTTT
CASSPPDRGWVGNTIYF
>TRBV19|medium-sized|-|TRBJ1-5
TGTGCCAGTAGTATAGATGCAGGGGCGCCCCAGCATTTT
CASSIDAGAPQHF
>TRBV30|many|-|TRBJ1-2
TGTGCCTGGAGCCTCTCCTATGGCTACACCTTC
CAWSLSYGYTF
>TRBV7-2|many|-|TRBJ2-5
TGTGCCAGCAGCTCCCAGAGTGGGACTCAAGAGACCCAGTACTTC
CASSSQSGTQETQYF
>TRBV4-2|many|TRBD2|TRBJ2-1
TGTGCCAGCAGCCAAGCCCAGGTGGCTAGCGGTTACAATGAGCAGTTCTTC
CASSQAQVASGYNEQFF
>TRBV19|many|-|TRBJ2-3
TGTGCCAGTAGTGTATGGCCCCCAGATACGCAGTATTTT
CASSVWPPDTQYF
>TRBV4-1|medium-sized|-|TRBJ1-1
TGCGCCAGCAGCCAAGAGGTCGAGAGGAAAGCTTTCTTT
CASSQEVERKAFF
>TRBV3-1|medium-sized|-|TRBJ2-7
TGTGCCACCCAAGGACTGACCTCCTACGAGCAGTACTTC
CATQGLTSYEQYF
>TRBV6-1|-|-|TRBJ2-1
TGTGCCAGCAATCCCGTGGGGGTCGGTGAGCAGTTCTTC
CASNPVGVGEQFF
>TRBV12-3/TRBV12-4|medium-sized|TRBD2|TRBJ2-3
TGTCGGCAGCGGGGGGGCACAGATACGCAGTATTTT
CRQRGGTDTQYF
>TRBV24-1|medium-sized|-|TRBJ2-2
TGTGCCACCAGTGATTTGCGGTCCGCCGGGGAGCTGTTTTTT
CATSDLRSAGELFF
>TRBV20-1|medium-sized|-|TRBJ1-2
TGCAGTGCCTTCTTGTTGGAGTCTAACTATGGCTACACCTTC
CSAFLLESNYGYTF
>TRBV12-3/TRBV12-4|medium-sized|TRBD1|TRBJ1-1
TGTGCCAGCAGTTTACAGGGGGGGGGGACTGAAGCTTTCTTT
CASSLQGGGTEAFF
>TRBV2|medium-sized|-|TRBJ1-5
TGTGCCAGCAGAGGGGACAACAATCAGCCCCAGCATTTT
CASRGDNNQPQHF
>TRBV10-3|many|TRBD2|TRBJ2-3
TGTGCCATCGCTAGCGGGAGCACAGATACGCAGTATTTT
CAIASGSTDTQYF
>TRBV6-1|-|-|TRBJ1-2
TGTGCCAGCAGTGAACCCGTCAGGGGCTATGGCTACACCTTC
CASSEPVRGYGYTF
>TRBV4-1|many|-|TRBJ1-5
TGCGCCAGCAGCCAAGATCATAAGGATCAGCCCCAGCATTTT
CASSQDHKDQPQHF
>TRBV5-6|many|-|TRBJ2-7
TGTGCCAGCAGCTTTCCGGGAAACCCCTACGAGCAGTACTTC
CASSFPGNPYEQYF
>TRBV25-1|medium-sized|-|TRBJ2-5
TGTGCCAGCAGTGAATCCCTGGGGGATAGAGAGACCCAGTACTTC
CASSESLGDRETQYF
>TRBV5-1|many|TRBD1|TRBJ2-5
TGCGCCAGCAGCTTGGTGTTTGTCGACAGGGGACAAGAGACCCAGTACTTC
CASSLVFVDRGQETQYF
>TRBV20-1|many|-|TRBJ2-3
TGCAGTGCTATAAGATCAGATACGCAGTATTTT
CSAIRSDTQYF
>TRBV24-1|medium-sized|TRBD1|TRBJ2-1
TGTGCCACCAGTGATCGACAGGGAAATGAGCAGTTCTTC
CATSDRQGNEQFF
>TRBV5-1|many|-|TRBJ2-7
TGCGCCAGCAGCGCCGGGACACGGGGCTACGAGCAGTACTTC
CASSAGTRGYEQYF
>TRBV13|medium-sized|TRBD1|TRBJ1-2
TGTGCCAGCAGCACGGACAGGGTGAGGAAGCGGTTTGACTATGGCTACACCTTC
CASSTDRVRKRFDYGYTF
>TRBV20-1|many|TRBD2|TRBJ2-2
TGCAGTGCCATGGGACTAGCGGGAGGGCGAAACACCGGGGAGCTGTTTTTT
CSAMGLAGGRNTGELFF
>TRBV5-1|medium-sized|-|TRBJ2-3
TGCGCCAGCAGCTCCTGGGACACAGATACGCAGTATTTT
CASSSWDTDTQYF
>TRBV30|medium-sized|-|TRBJ2-5
TGTGCCTGCTTCCGCACGGTTAGGGAGACCCAGTACTTC
CACFRTVRETQYF
>TRBV19|medium-sized|-|TRBJ1-5
TGTGCCAGTAGTACCCCGGGGGGGCCATATAGCAATCAGCCCCAGCATTTT
CASSTPGGPYSNQPQHF
>TRBV6-4|medium-sized|-|TRBJ2-1
TGTGCCAGCAGTAGAGGGAGTGGGGTGCGGTTCTTC
CASSRGSGVRFF
>TRBV10-2|many|TRBD2|TRBJ2-3
TGCGCCAGCAGTGAGCTAGCGGGGGGCACAGATACGCAGTATTTT
CASSELAGGTDTQYF
>TRBV6-2/TRBV6-3|many|TRBD1|TRBJ1-2
TGTGCCAGCAGTTATCGGACAGGGGGTAACTATGGCTACACCTTC
CASSYRTGGNYGYTF
>TRBV12-3/TRBV12-4|many|TRBD2|TRBJ2-5
TGTGCCAGCAGACCAGCGGGGGAAGAGACCCAGTACTTC
CASRPAGEETQYF
>TRBV10-1|many|-|TRBJ1-2
TGCGCCAGCAGTGTGAGGGTGGACTATGGCTACACCTTC
CASSVRVDYGYTF
>TRBV24-1|medium-sized|TRBD1|TRBJ2-3
TGTGCCACCAGTGAACAGGGGCGGACAGATACGCAGTATTTT
CATSEQGRTDTQYF
>TRBV11-2|medium-sized|TRBD1|TRBJ1-1
TGTGCCAGCAGCGAAGGGACAGGTTATAACACTGAAGCTTTCTTT
CASSEGTGYNTEAFF
>TRBV5-1|many|-|TRBJ2-5
TGCGCCAGCAGCTTGGCTCCGGGCGGAGCAGAGACCCAGTACTTC
CASSLAPGGAETQYF
>TRBV20-1|medium-sized|TRBD2|TRBJ2-3
TGCTCCGCCTCAGCGGGGGCCTCGGGGACAGATACGCAGTATTTT
CSASAGASGTDTQYF
>TRBV14|many|-|TRBJ1-2
TGTGCCAGCAGCCACGGCTTTTGGGGGGCCCCTAACTATGGCTACACCTTC
CASSHGFWGAPNYGYTF
>TRBV7-9|many|-|TRBJ2-2
TGTGCCAGCAGCTCTACAGTCACCGGGGAGCTGTTTTTT
CASSSTVTGELFF
>TRBV7-3|few|-|TRBJ1-6
TGTGCCAGCAGCTTTGGAGGGCAGAATTCACCCCTCCACTTT
CASSFGGQNSPLHF
>TRBV11-1|many|-|TRBJ2-7
TGTGCCAGCAGCCTAGCTGGTTCCTACAGCTCCTACGAGCAGTACTTC
CASSLAGSYSSYEQYF
>TRBV29-1|medium-sized|TRBD1|TRBJ2-7
TGCAGCGCTCACTATGGGACAGGGAAGGACGAGCAGTACTTC
CSAHYGTGKDEQYF
>TRBV6-6|many|-|TRBJ1-2
TGTGCCAGCAGTTACACACCCCAGGGACGGGAAGGCTACACCTTC
CASSYTPQGREGYTF
>TRBV3-1|many|-|TRBJ2-5
TGTGCCAGCAGCCAAGACCGGGGACCAGGAGAGACCCAGTACTTC
CASSQDRGPGETQYF
>TRBV4-2|many|-|TRBJ2-7
TGTGCCAGCAGCCAAGACTGGGGCCTCTACGAGCAGTACTTC
CASSQDWGLYEQYF
>TRBV5-1|many|TRBD2|TRBJ2-5
TGCGCCAGCAGCTTGATAGCGGGAGGTAGGGAGACCCAGTACTTC
CASSLIAGGRETQYF